This T cell receptor beta chain comes out of a study of blood T cell repertoires in COVID-19. Clones were sequenced by immunoSEQ multiplex PCR, and TCRdb holds only the in-frame ones, with some missing. The sample contains 340,000 or so clones, around nine tenths of which appear only once. Germline values: CDR1 LGHNA, CDR2 YSLEER. J was trimmed by 0 bases and V by 5 bases; bases with no gene match: 7. This CDR3 comprises 16 residues. The clonotype was recovered from a man aged 45-60 years with active or convalescent COVID-19. The rearrangement joins TRBV4-3 to TRBJ2-3; 8 positions agree with TRBD2. The specimen was peripheral blood. In DNA form, the CDR3 reads TGCGCCAGCAGCGCCCAACTAGCGGAGAGCACAGATACGCAGTATTTT. Its translation: CASSAQLAESTDTQYF.